What follows describes a single T cell receptor (beta chain). The sample comes from a study of spatial heterogeneity in lung cancer. CDR1 is SGHRS and CDR2 is YFSETQ in the germline V gene. The CDR3 loop spans 15 amino acids. Germline trimming cut 0 bases from V and 5 bases from J; bases unmatched to any gene: 5. TCRdb re-analysed the 5' RACE reads in MiXCR, keeping a single row per CDR3 protein. The sample lists about 95,000 distinct CDR3 sequences, about 9.4% seen once, with 6.9% in the top ten. The time point denotes: sample taken at primary tumor resection. The input material, whole RNA from tumor, nontumor lung or frozen PBMC, was sequenced unsorted.

The TCR was taken from a male donor with early-stage non-small cell lung cancer. The starting material was PBMCs, obtained at surgery. The rearrangement links TRBV5-1 to TRBJ2-7; 10 bases map to TRBD2. CDR3: CASSLEGLASHEQYF. Written as DNA, the CDR3 is TGCGCCAGCAGCTTGGAGGGACTAGCGAGTCACGAGCAGTACTTC.